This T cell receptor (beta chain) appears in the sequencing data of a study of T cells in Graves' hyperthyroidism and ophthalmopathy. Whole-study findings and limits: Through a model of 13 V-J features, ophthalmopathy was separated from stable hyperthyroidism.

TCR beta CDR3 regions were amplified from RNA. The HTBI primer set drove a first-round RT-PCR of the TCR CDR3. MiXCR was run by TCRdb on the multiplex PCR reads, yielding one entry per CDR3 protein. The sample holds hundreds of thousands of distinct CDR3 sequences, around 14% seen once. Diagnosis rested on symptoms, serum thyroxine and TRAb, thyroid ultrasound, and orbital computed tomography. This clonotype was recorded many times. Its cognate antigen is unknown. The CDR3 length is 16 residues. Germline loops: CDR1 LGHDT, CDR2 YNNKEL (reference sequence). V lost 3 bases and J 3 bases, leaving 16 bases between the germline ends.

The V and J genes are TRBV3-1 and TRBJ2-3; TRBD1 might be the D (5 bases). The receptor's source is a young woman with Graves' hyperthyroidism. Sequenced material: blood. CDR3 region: CASSQGLMDLTDTQYF. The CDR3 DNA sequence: TGTGCCAGCAGCCAGGGGCTTATGGATTTAACAGATACGCAGTATTTT.